The 15 T cell receptor beta chains in this list originate from one sample, sequenced in a study of blood T cell repertoires in COVID-19. Some clones are missing from TCRdb's copy, which holds only in-frame ones; the method was immunoSEQ multiplex PCR. The sample consists of 50,000 or so clones, around nine tenths of them appearing once. The sequencing input was peripheral blood. The source is a human donor in a cohort sampled during active COVID-19.

The CDR3 here is CASSPAGGTEAFF. CDR3 bases: TGTGCCAGCAGCCCGGCCGGAGGGACTGAAGCTTTCTTT. The V gene is TRBV9, the J gene TRBJ1-1; D is unclear. The CDR3 totals 13 residues. CDR1 and CDR2 (germline): SGDLS, YYNGEE. Trimming removed 4 bases at V and 5 bases at J, with 12 bases between.

The genes are TRBV7-3 and TRBJ2-1; 7 bases are a match to TRBD1. Germline lookup yields CDR1 SGHTA and CDR2 FQGTGA. Unmatched junction bases numbered 4, after V lost 3 bases and J lost 5 bases. This CDR3 is 14 amino acids long. The CDR3 spells CASSFEGANNEQFF. DNA of the CDR3: TGTGCCAGCAGCTTCGAGGGGGCGAACAATGAGCAGTTCTTC. Full variable domain (missing parts from reference TRBV7-3 and TRBJ2-1): GAGVSQTPSNKVTEKGKYVELRCDPISGHTALYWYRQSLGQGPEFLIYFQGTGAADDSGLPNDRFFAVRPEGSVSTLKIQRTERGDSAVYLCASSFEGANNEQFFGPGTRLTVL.

The chain is built from TRBV6-5 and TRBJ1-5, with TRBD1 identical over 7 bases. Germline CDR1 MNHEY, CDR2 SVGAGI. The CDR3 extends over 15 amino acids. Unmatched junction bases numbered 4, after V lost 0 bases and J lost 5 bases. The CDR3, as DNA: TGTGCCAGCAGTTACTCGGGGACAGTTGATCAGCCCCAGCATTTT. As protein: CASSYSGTVDQPQHF.

The rearrangement links TRBV30 to TRBJ1-6; possibly TRBD1 for D (5 bases). Between the trimmed V and J ends, which lost 5 bases and 7 bases, there was a span of 15 bases. The CDR3 consists of 14 residues. CDR1 is GTSNPN and CDR2 is SVGIG in the germline V gene (reference sequence). As DNA, the CDR3 is TGTGCCTGGGGGCAGGGTAATCGGAATTCACCCCTCCACTTT. Protein sequence: CAWGQGNRNSPLHF.

The chain uses TRBV5-1 and TRBJ1-4, with a tentative D call TRBD1 (6 bases). Trimming removed 1 base from V and 0 bases from J, with 10 bases in between. This CDR3 has 16 residues. Germline loops: CDR1 SGHRS, CDR2 YFSETQ. CDR3 region: CASSLSGVATNEKLFF. DNA for the CDR3: TGCGCCAGCAGCTTGTCAGGGGTTGCAACTAATGAAAAACTGTTTTTT. Full variable domain (missing parts from reference TRBV5-1 and TRBJ1-4): KAGVTQTPRYLIKTRGQQVTLSCSPISGHRSVSWYQQTPGQGLQFLFEYFSETQRNKGNFPGRFSGRQFSNSRSEMNVSTLELGDSALYLCASSLSGVATNEKLFFGSGTQLSVL.

The chain links TRBV5-1 to TRBJ2-6, with 8 positions matching TRBD2. CDR1 is SGHRS and CDR2 is YFSETQ in the germline V gene. The V and J ends lost 1 base and 4 bases, in that order; junction bases with no gene match: 13. The CDR3 spans 19 residues. CDR3 sequence: CASSLTPTSEASGANVLTF. The CDR3 bases are TGCGCCAGCAGCTTGACTCCGACTAGCGAAGCGTCGGGGGCCAACGTCCTGACTTTC.

This chain joins TRBV5-1 and TRBJ1-6; possible D gene TRBD1, 6 bases. Trimming pared 0 bases from V and 3 bases from J, leaving 10 bases between. This CDR3 spans 16 amino acids. CDR1 and CDR2 from the germline V gene are SGHRS and YFSETQ. The CDR3 is CASSLGGPIYNSPLHF. The CDR3 DNA is TGCGCCAGCAGCTTGGGGGGGCCCATCTATAATTCACCCCTCCACTTT.

The table lists this clone with a count of one. The CDR3 protein is CASSINWIGRLAKNIQYF. DNA for the CDR3: TGTGCCAGCAGCATTAACTGGATAGGGAGACTAGCCAAAAACATTCAGTACTTC. V usage is TRBV21-1 and J usage is TRBJ2-4; TRBD2 was called by the table and not checked on the DNA. TRBV21-1 is a known pseudogene. The CDR3 has 18 amino acids.

The chain couples TRBV5-1 to TRBJ2-5; 9 nucleotides align to TRBD2. Germline V lookup: CDR1 SGHRS, CDR2 YFSETQ. The ends lost 10 bases at V and 5 bases at J; junction bases unmatched: 18. The CDR3 has 16 amino acids. CDR3 nucleotide sequence: TGCGCCTCCACCGCTAGCGGGACCCGGGGGGGGGAGACCCAGTACTTC. Encoded protein: CASTASGTRGGETQYF.

With respect to this clone: The sample holds other DNA sequences that translate to the same CDR3. The chain employs TRBV19 and TRBJ2-7; 10 bases match TRBD1. With V trimmed by 1 base and J by 0 bases, 0 bases remained unmatched. Looked up from germline, CDR1 is LNHDA and CDR2 is SQIVND (reference sequence). The CDR3 runs to 15 residues. The CDR3 DNA reads TGTGCCAGTAGTATAGGACAGGGGGCCTCCTACGAGCAGTACGTC. Encoded protein: CASSIGQGASYEQYV.

The J gene is TRBJ2-2, the V gene TRBV30; a possible D gene is TRBD2 (6 bases). V lost 1 base and J lost 4, with 13 bases in between. The CDR3 consists of 15 residues. Germline CDR1 and CDR2: GTSNPN and SVGIG (reference sequence). CDR3 in amino acids: CAWSALLAGTGELFF. The CDR3, as DNA: TGTGCCTGGAGTGCCCTACTAGCAGGCACCGGGGAGCTGTTTTTT.

The V and J genes are TRBV6-1 and TRBJ2-7; 9 positions match TRBD2. CDR3 length equals 17 residues. Germline V gives CDR1 MNHNS, CDR2 SASEGT. J lost 0 bases, V lost 3 bases, and 9 bases had no gene match. The CDR3 coding sequence is TGTGCCAGCAGTGAGTGGGCTAGCGGGAAGAGCTCCTACGAGCAGTACTTC. It yields the protein CASSEWASGKSSYEQYF.

Points on this clone: The sample carries other DNA sequences with the same CDR3. This chain links TRBV12-3 or TRBV12-4 with TRBJ1-1, with D unresolved. The V and J ends lost 3 bases and 1 base respectively, with 6 bases between them. This CDR3 has 13 residues. The CDR3 region is CASSFSGNTEAFF. CDR3 nucleotide sequence: TGTGCCAGCAGTTTTAGCGGGAACACTGAAGCTTTCTTT.

The chain links TRBV19 to TRBJ2-5; D unresolved. Germline-derived CDR1 and CDR2 are LNHDA and SQIVND (reference sequence). CDR3 length equals 11 residues. V lost 6 bases, J lost 4 bases, and 6 bases lay in between. CDR3 bases: TGTGCCAGTAGGTCCCTAGAGACCCAGTACTTC. Translation: CASRSLETQYF.

This clone was seen once. The chain joins TRBV13 to TRBJ1-2; 9 positions agree with TRBD1. Trimming removed 3 bases from V and 8 bases from J; junction bases left unmatched: 4. CDR1 and CDR2 from the germline V gene are PRHDT and FYEKMQ (reference sequence). The CDR3 consists of 13 residues. In DNA, the CDR3 is TGTGCCAGCAGCTTGGGACAGGGAAGCGGCTACACCTTC. Its translation is CASSLGQGSGYTF.